One sample yielded the 19 T cell receptor beta chains listed below, sequenced in a study of shared clonotypes between healthy human individuals. The table came from immunoSEQ multiplex PCR; TCRdb's copy has only in-frame clones and leaves some out. The table shows some 650,000 clones, with 95% to 98% occurring only once. The sequenced material came from naive CD4+ T cells sorted from blood. The sample's subset: CD45RA+ positively selected. These receptors all stem from a woman between 25 and 40 years old in good health.

This chain links TRBV2 with TRBJ2-1, with 8 bases identical to TRBD1. This CDR3 contains 14 residues. Germline V gene sequence: CDR1 SNHLY, CDR2 FYNNEI. V gave up 7 bases and J gave up 7 bases; unmatched junction bases: 9. CDR3 in DNA: TGTGCCAGCACTAGGACAGGGAATCAGAATGAGCAGTTCTTC. Its protein is CASTRTGNQNEQFF.

The CDR3 reads CAVSSGGPGNTIYF. CDR3 DNA sequence: TGTGCCGTTAGCAGTGGGGGGCCTGGAAACACCATATATTTT. The V gene is TRBV11-3, the J gene TRBJ1-3, with D maybe TRBD1 (6 bases). The CDR3 contains 14 residues. The germline V gene has CDR1 SGHNT and CDR2 YENEEA. Trimming pared 11 bases from V and 2 bases from J, leaving 16 bases between.

The chain recombines TRBV6-1 with TRBJ2-7, with D unresolved. The CDR3 is 10 residues long. Trimming cost V 4 bases and J 6 bases, with 4 bases left between them. Germline V gives CDR1 MNHNS, CDR2 SASEGT. CDR3 in amino acids: CASSASEQYF. CDR3 DNA sequence: TGTGCCAGCAGTGCCAGCGAGCAGTACTTC.

This clone appeared once. The chain is built from TRBV6-5 and TRBJ1-2, with a weak D call TRBD1 (5 bases). Germline V gene sequence: CDR1 MNHEY, CDR2 SVGAGI. Trimming shortened V by 0 bases and J by 5 bases, and 10 bases separated the two germline ends. CDR3 length: 14 residues. CDR3 sequence (DNA): TGTGCCAGCAGTTACTCGGGCAGGACATATGGCTACACCTTC. Protein product: CASSYSGRTYGYTF.

J is TRBJ2-3 and V is TRBV9, with no clear D. CDR3 length: 19 residues. V lost 2 bases to trimming and J lost 5 bases, with 27 bases between them. The V gene's germline CDR1 is SGDLS and CDR2 YYNGEE. The CDR3 nucleotides are TGTGCCAGCAGCGTGGGCACCGAGTGGCAGATCGATTTGGGAGATACGCAGTATTTT. Translated: CASSVGTEWQIDLGDTQYF.

The genes are TRBV11-3 and TRBJ2-2; 9 bases are a match to TRBD2. CDR1 is SGHNT, CDR2 YENEEA, per germline. V shed 4 bases and J 6 bases; nucleotides not matched to a gene: 6. The CDR3 covers 15 residues. DNA for the CDR3: TGTGCCAGCAGCTCAAGTATAGCGGGAGCCGGGGAGCTGTTTTTT. This encodes CASSSSIAGAGELFF.

The J gene is TRBJ2-5, the V gene TRBV7-9, with TRBD2 matching over 11 bases. J gave up 4 bases and V 3 bases, and 10 bases lay outside the gene matches. Germline V CDR1 and CDR2: SEHNR, FQNEAQ (reference sequence). There are 17 residues in the CDR3. The DNA for the CDR3 is TGTGCCAGCAGCTTTACAACTAGCGGGAGACGTGGAGAGACCCAGTACTTC. Translated: CASSFTTSGRRGETQYF.

The chain carries TRBV10-3 and TRBJ1-1; D is uncertain. This CDR3 region has 17 residues. CDR1 and CDR2 (germline): ENHRY, SYGVKD. Trimming stripped 8 bases from V and 0 bases from J, with 22 bases between. The CDR3: CAIRKNGADLLNTEAFF. The CDR3 DNA is TGTGCCATCCGGAAGAACGGCGCCGACTTATTGAACACTGAAGCTTTCTTT.

V is TRBV11-3 and J is TRBJ1-3; D ambiguous. V dropped 0 bases and J dropped 0 bases, with 3 bases sitting between them. The CDR3 covers 14 residues. The germline V gene has CDR1 SGHNT and CDR2 YENEEA. This chain's CDR3 is CASSLDSSGNTIYF. The CDR3 DNA sequence: TGTGCCAGCAGCTTAGACAGCTCTGGAAACACCATATATTTT.

DNA for the CDR3: TGCGCCAGCAGCCAAGTAAGGGAAGGGAACACTGAAGCTTTCTTT. It yields the protein CASSQVREGNTEAFF. The chain uses TRBV4-1 and TRBJ1-1; D is unclear. Germline CDR1 and CDR2: MGHRA and YSYEKL. CDR3 size: 15 residues. V was trimmed by 1 base and J by 1 base, leaving 10 bases between them.

The rearrangement joins TRBV7-7 to TRBJ2-1; 8 bases are shared with TRBD2. The CDR3 extends over 14 amino acids. The V segment lost 2 bases and the J segment 5 bases; nucleotides outside the gene matches: 2. The germline V gene has CDR1 SSHAT and CDR2 FNYEAQ (reference sequence). Here the CDR3 reads CASSLSGLDNEQFF. The CDR3 DNA reads as TGTGCCAGCAGCTTATCGGGACTAGACAATGAGCAGTTCTTC.

The chain recombines TRBV6-1 with TRBJ2-3; either TRBD1 or TRBD2 may supply D (5 bases each). The ends were cut back, 3 bases at V and 6 bases at J, with 16 bases in the middle. The CDR3 runs 15 residues. The germline gives CDR1 MNHNS, CDR2 SASEGT. CDR3 loop: CASSDRGSENDTQYF. DNA of the CDR3: TGTGCCAGCAGTGACCGGGGCTCGGAGAACGATACGCAGTATTTT.

The chain links TRBV5-1 to TRBJ2-7; 7 positions match TRBD1. J lost 3 bases, V lost 4 bases, and 7 bases had no gene match. The germline V gene has CDR1 SGHRS and CDR2 YFSETQ. The CDR3 loop spans 14 amino acids. The CDR3 loop is CASSRGQDLYEQYF. In nucleotides, the CDR3 is TGCGCCAGCAGCAGGGGGCAGGACCTCTACGAGCAGTACTTC.

The chain joins TRBV6-6 to TRBJ2-1; no firm D call. This CDR3 region has 14 residues. V dropped 6 bases and J dropped 5 bases, with 14 bases sitting between them. Looked up from germline, CDR1 is MNHNY and CDR2 is SVGAGI (reference sequence). The CDR3 region is CASRERSGHNEQFF. For the CDR3, the DNA is TGTGCCAGCAGGGAACGCTCGGGCCACAATGAGCAGTTCTTC.

Written as DNA, the CDR3 is TGTGCCAGTAGTATCCAGGGTCCCCCCTACGAGCAGTACTTC. Its protein is CASSIQGPPYEQYF. The chain couples TRBV19 to TRBJ2-7; a possible D gene is TRBD1 (5 bases). Trimming pared 3 bases from V and 2 bases from J, leaving 11 bases between. From germline, CDR1 is LNHDA and CDR2 SQIVND (reference sequence). The CDR3 runs to 14 residues.

V and J are TRBV28 and TRBJ1-5; no clear D gene. The CDR3 is made up of 18 amino acids. V was cut by 5 bases and J by 0 bases, with 20 bases left in between. Germline CDR1 MDHEN, CDR2 SYDVKM. Here the CDR3 reads CASSGELGPKNSNQPQHF. The DNA for the CDR3 is TGTGCCAGCAGTGGGGAGTTAGGCCCCAAGAATAGCAATCAGCCCCAGCATTTT. The full variable domain, its missing parts supplied by reference TRBV28 and TRBJ1-5, is DVKVTQSSRYLVKRTGEKVFLECVQDMDHENMFWYRQDPGLGLRLIYFSYDVKMKEKGDIPEGYSVSREKKERFSLILESASTNQTSMYLCASSGELGPKNSNQPQHFGDGTRLSIL.

The genes are TRBV4-2 and TRBJ2-1; 11 nucleotides line up with TRBD2. The CDR3 has 17 amino acids. Germline V gene data show CDR1 as LGHNA and CDR2 as YNFKEQ. J gave up 3 bases and V 0 bases, and 4 bases lay outside the gene matches. The CDR3 DNA reads TGTGCCAGCAGCCAAGATTTGACTAGCGGGAACTACAATGAGCAGTTCTTC. This encodes CASSQDLTSGNYNEQFF.

This chain links TRBV14 with TRBJ1-6; no firm D call. Trimming took 6 bases from V and 8 from J, leaving 8 bases between them. Germline CDR1 and CDR2: SGHDN and FVKESK. The CDR3 runs to 12 residues. In DNA, the CDR3 is TGTGCCAGCAGTATCGGATATTCACCCCTCCACTTT. Its translation: CASSIGYSPLHF.

The CDR3 DNA follows: TGTGCCAGTATGAGGAACAGGGGGTATGGCTACACCTTC. As protein: CASMRNRGYGYTF. The chain is built from TRBV19 and TRBJ1-2; the match to TRBD1 covers 8 bases. The junction had 6 bases not matched to a gene; V was cut back by 7 bases and J by 5 bases. CDR3 length: 13 residues. Germline V gene lookup returns CDR1 LNHDA and CDR2 SQIVND (reference sequence). Looking up the rest from reference TRBV19 and TRBJ1-2 gives the full variable domain: DGGITQSPKYLFRKEGQNVTLSCEQNLNHDAMYWYRQDPGQGLRLIYYSQIVNDFQKGDIAEGYSVSREKKESFPLTVTSAQKNPTAFYLCASMRNRGYGYTFGSGTRLTVV.